The 30 T cell receptor beta chains given below trace back to one sample, sequenced in a study of human thymus T cells. Resections removed during corrective heart surgery provided the thymus tissue used. Produced via immunoSEQ multiplex PCR; TCRdb's table is partial and in-frame only. Among some 72,000 clones listed, just over 95% were seen once. Sequencing was performed on thymus tissue. These receptors all stem from a boy less than two years old with a congenital heart defect but otherwise immunologically healthy.

This chain uses TRBV7-6 with TRBJ2-3; TRBD2 matches 13 bases. This CDR3 is built from 18 residues. Germline V lookup: CDR1 SGHVS, CDR2 FNYEAQ. Trimming took 5 bases from V and 5 from J; bases not matched to a gene: 13. The CDR3 coding sequence is TGTGCCAGCAGCGCGTTAATCCTGACTAGCGGGAGGAGAGATACGCAGTATTTT. Translation gives CASSALILTSGRRDTQYF. Complete variable domain (other parts from reference TRBV7-6 and TRBJ2-3): GAGVSQSPRYKVTKRGQDVALRCDPISGHVSLYWYRQALGQGPEFLTYFNYEAQQDKSGLPNDRFSAERPEGSISTLTIQRTEQRDSAMYRCASSALILTSGRRDTQYFGPGTRLTVL.

V and J are TRBV28 and TRBJ2-3, with 14 bases lining up with TRBD2. CDR3 length equals 16 residues. The V and J ends lost 5 bases and 6 bases, in that order; junction bases with no gene match: 7. The V gene's germline CDR1 is MDHEN and CDR2 SYDVKM. The CDR3 here is CASSRSRTSGRDTQYF. The CDR3 bases are TGTGCCAGCAGTCGCTCCAGGACTAGCGGGAGGGATACGCAGTATTTT.

The genes are TRBV10-3 and TRBJ2-7; 7 nucleotides match TRBD1. Germline trimming cut 7 bases from V and 6 bases from J; bases unmatched to any gene: 15. Germline-derived CDR1 and CDR2 are ENHRY and SYGVKD. The CDR3 has 15 residues. The CDR3 nucleotides read TGTGCCATCAAAGCCCCGGACAGGCTCCTAGGCGAGCAGTACTTC. Translating gives CAIKAPDRLLGEQYF.

In nucleotides, the CDR3 is TGTGCCAGCAGTCCCCCCCAGGGCGTCTACGAGCAGTACTTC. It encodes CASSPPQGVYEQYF. This chain connects TRBV28 to TRBJ2-7, with D tentatively TRBD1 (5 bases). CDR3 length: 14 residues. The germline V and J ends were trimmed by 5 bases and 3 bases, with 14 bases remaining between them. Germline CDR1 is MDHEN and CDR2 is SYDVKM.

V gene TRBV2 combines with J gene TRBJ1-5; D is perhaps TRBD1 (5 bases). The CDR3 contains 14 residues. V was pared by 6 bases and J by 7 bases, with 16 bases between. Germline CDR1 reads SNHLY; CDR2 reads FYNNEI. CDR3 residues: CASRADIGGQPQHF. CDR3 coding DNA: TGTGCCAGCAGGGCCGACATCGGGGGGCAGCCCCAGCATTTT.

The chain couples TRBV7-2 to TRBJ1-1; D perhaps matches TRBD1 (5 bases). Germline CDR1 reads SGHTA; CDR2 reads FQGNSA. Trimming removed 1 base at V and 11 bases at J, with 20 bases between. There are 15 residues in the CDR3. The CDR3 region is CASSLGGWGPSKAFF. Written as DNA, the CDR3 is TGTGCCAGCAGCTTAGGGGGCTGGGGCCCCTCTAAGGCTTTCTTT.

V and J are TRBV5-1 and TRBJ1-1; 7 bases line up with TRBD1. V gave up 5 bases and J gave up 1 base; unmatched junction bases: 11. Germline loops: CDR1 SGHRS, CDR2 YFSETQ. This CDR3 region has 16 residues. As DNA, the CDR3 is TGCGCCAGCAGAACCCTCAGGGGGGATCGGAACACTGAAGCTTTCTTT. Protein: CASRTLRGDRNTEAFF.

The V call is TRBV4-2, the J call TRBJ1-2; 8 nucleotides align to TRBD1. The CDR3 loop spans 17 amino acids. Looked up from germline, CDR1 is LGHNA and CDR2 is YNFKEQ. With 2 bases clipped from V and 2 bases from J, the junction kept 10 bases outside the gene matches. This CDR3 is CASSQLGGWTGNYGYTF. CDR3 in DNA: TGTGCCAGCAGCCAACTTGGGGGGTGGACAGGGAACTATGGCTACACCTTC.

This clone was seen a single time. The chain couples TRBV28 to TRBJ1-5; D is perhaps TRBD1 (5 bases). Germline V gene data show CDR1 as MDHEN and CDR2 as SYDVKM. V was pared by 2 bases and J by 1 base, with 18 bases between. The length of the CDR3 is 18 residues. The CDR3 is CASSLERGSLLSNQPQHF. In DNA form, the CDR3 reads TGTGCCAGCAGTTTAGAGAGGGGAAGCCTTTTAAGCAATCAGCCCCAGCATTTT.

This rearrangement joins TRBV19 to TRBJ2-1, with 7 bases aligning to TRBD2. CDR3 size: 16 residues. CDR1 and CDR2 (germline): LNHDA, SQIVND (reference sequence). V lost 0 bases to trimming and J lost 3 bases; unmatched junction nucleotides: 5. The CDR3 region is CASSIDKAGVYNEQFF. As DNA, the CDR3 is TGTGCCAGTAGTATAGATAAGGCGGGAGTCTACAATGAGCAGTTCTTC.

The genes are TRBV2 and TRBJ1-5, with unresolved D. The CDR3 runs 15 residues. CDR1 is SNHLY and CDR2 is FYNNEI in the germline V gene. V dropped 3 bases and J dropped 0 bases, with 9 bases sitting between them. CDR3 residues: CASSDLGGSNQPQHF. The CDR3 region has the DNA TGTGCCAGCAGTGATTTGGGAGGTAGCAATCAGCCCCAGCATTTT. The entire variable domain, with the rest obtained from reference TRBV2 and TRBJ1-5, is as follows: EPEVTQTPSHQVTQMGQEVILRCVPISNHLYFYWYRQILGQKVEFLVSFYNNEISEKSEIFDDQFSVERPDGSNFTLKIRSTKLEDSAMYFCASSDLGGSNQPQHFGDGTRLSIL.

About this clone itself: A junction boundary mismatches the germline segment, possibly from a read error. The chain combines TRBV27 with TRBJ2-5; 7 nucleotides line up with TRBD1. Germline CDR1 is MNHEY and CDR2 is SMNVEV (reference sequence). This CDR3 has 16 amino acids. The CDR3 is CASSLSPNRGQKTQYF. For the CDR3, the DNA is TGTGCCAGCAGTTTATCCCCCAACAGGGGCCAAAAGACCCAGTACTTC.

As DNA, the CDR3 is TGTGCCAGCAGCTTGGTGGCTAGCGGGAGGGTGTACGAGCAGTACTTC. This codes for CASSLVASGRVYEQYF. V and J are TRBV5-6 and TRBJ2-7; 12 bases map to TRBD2. The J segment lost 4 bases and the V segment lost 0 bases, leaving 5 bases of the junction unmatched. Germline V gene lookup returns CDR1 SGHDT and CDR2 YYEEEE. CDR3 size: 16 residues. Filled out from reference TRBV5-6 and TRBJ2-7, the complete variable domain reads DAGVTQSPTHLIKTRGQQVTLRCSPKSGHDTVSWYQQALGQGPQFIFQYYEEEERQRGNFPDRFSGHQFPNYSSELNVNALLLGDSALYLCASSLVASGRVYEQYFGPGTRLTVT.

V is TRBV11-2 and J is TRBJ2-1; 9 bases fit TRBD1. The junction had 10 bases not matched to a gene; V was cut back by 7 bases and J by 3 bases. Germline V gives CDR1 SGHAT, CDR2 FQNNGV. The CDR3 extends over 16 amino acids. The CDR3 loop reads CASTPYGDRDYNEQFF. For the CDR3, the DNA is TGTGCCAGCACCCCTTATGGGGACAGGGACTACAATGAGCAGTTCTTC. Drawing the rest from reference TRBV11-2 and TRBJ2-1, the complete variable domain is EAGVAQSPRYKIIEKRQSVAFWCNPISGHATLYWYQQILGQGPKLLIQFQNNGVVDDSQLPKDRFSAERLKGVDSTLKIQPAKLEDSAVYLCASTPYGDRDYNEQFFGPGTRLTVL.

The chain links TRBV6-5 to TRBJ2-1; no clear D gene. This CDR3 is built from 15 residues. CDR1 and CDR2 from the germline V gene are MNHEY and SVGAGI. Between the trimmed V and J ends, which lost 5 bases and 0 bases, there was a span of 11 bases. This CDR3 is CASSPLGGSYNEQFF. In nucleotides, the CDR3 is TGTGCCAGCAGTCCCTTAGGTGGCTCCTACAATGAGCAGTTCTTC.

This sequence joins TRBV10-1 and TRBJ1-1; D is unresolved. The V end lost 3 bases, the J end lost 0 bases, and 2 bases lay between the germline ends. CDR1 and CDR2 from the germline V gene are WNHNN and SYGVQD (reference sequence). CDR3 length: 12 amino acids. In DNA form, the CDR3 reads TGCGCCAGCAGTGACGTGAACACTGAAGCTTTCTTT. Its translation is CASSDVNTEAFF.

The genes are TRBV6-5 and TRBJ1-2, with a tentative D call TRBD1 (5 bases). CDR1 MNHEY and CDR2 SVGAGI come from the germline V gene. V was clipped by 2 bases and J by 6 bases, with 19 bases between them. This CDR3 has 16 amino acids. The CDR3 nucleotides are TGTGCCAGCAGTTACCTAAGCCTGAGTCAGGGACATGGCTACACCTTC. Protein: CASSYLSLSQGHGYTF.

This chain joins TRBV10-3 and TRBJ2-7; perhaps D is TRBD1 or TRBD2 (6 bases each). Germline lookup yields CDR1 ENHRY and CDR2 SYGVKD. This CDR3 comprises 14 residues. Between the trimmed V and J ends, which lost 0 bases and 1 base, there was a span of 7 bases. CDR3 coding DNA: TGTGCCATCAGTGAGTCAGGGGGGTCCTACGAGCAGTACTTC. Encoded protein: CAISESGGSYEQYF.

The CDR3 region has the DNA TGTGCCAGCAGCTTAGGAGGGACAGGGCTCCACGATGAGCAGTTCTTC. It specifies CASSLGGTGLHDEQFF. This chain connects TRBV11-2 to TRBJ2-1; 9 bases align to TRBD1. Trimming cost V 1 base and J 8 bases; bases outside gene matches: 9. CDR1 SGHAT and CDR2 FQNNGV come from the germline V gene. This CDR3 has 16 amino acids.

The chain recombines TRBV4-1 with TRBJ2-7; 8 bases match TRBD1. V lost 5 bases to trimming and J lost 3 bases; unmatched junction nucleotides: 12. The CDR3 has 16 residues. CDR1 and CDR2 (germline): MGHRA, YSYEKL. CDR3 region: CASSADWTGLIYEQYF. In nucleotides, the CDR3 is TGCGCCAGCAGCGCAGATTGGACAGGGCTTATCTACGAGCAGTACTTC.

The rearrangement joins TRBV5-4 to TRBJ2-7; 7 nucleotides match TRBD2. This CDR3 spans 17 amino acids. The trim removed 4 bases at V and 6 bases at J, leaving 19 bases unmatched. CDR1 is SGHNT, CDR2 YYREEE, per germline (reference sequence). The CDR3 nucleotides are TGTGCCAGCAGCCTGGAATGGGAGGGTAATACAGTGGGCGAGCAGTACTTC. Its translation: CASSLEWEGNTVGEQYF.

The rearrangement links TRBV5-1 to TRBJ2-7; D is tentatively TRBD1 or TRBD2 (5 bases each). With 3 bases removed from V and 3 bases from J, the gap between germline ends came to 10 bases. Germline V gives CDR1 SGHRS, CDR2 YFSETQ. The length of the CDR3 is 13 residues. CDR3 sequence reads: CASSSGPFYEQYF. CDR3 in DNA: TGCGCCAGCAGCTCGGGACCCTTCTACGAGCAGTACTTC.

This chain uses TRBV10-3 with TRBJ1-5, with D uncertain. Trimming shortened V by 3 bases and J by 0 bases, and 18 bases separated the two germline ends. This CDR3 region has 18 residues. Germline lookup yields CDR1 ENHRY and CDR2 SYGVKD. CDR3 region: CAISDQHQSTLSNQPQHF. In nucleotides, the CDR3 is TGTGCCATCAGTGACCAACATCAGTCGACCCTTAGCAATCAGCCCCAGCATTTT.

The chain employs TRBV28 and TRBJ2-7, with unresolved D. The length of the CDR3 is 13 residues. Germline-derived CDR1 and CDR2 are MDHEN and SYDVKM. Trimming removed 10 bases from V and 0 bases from J, with 13 bases in between. Here the CDR3 reads CATKDASSYEQYF. DNA of the CDR3: TGTGCCACCAAGGACGCTAGCTCCTACGAGCAGTACTTC.

The genes are TRBV7-9 and TRBJ2-3, with D possibly matching TRBD2 (5 bases). Germline CDR1 is SEHNR and CDR2 is FQNEAQ (reference sequence). Trimming shortened V by 5 bases and J by 6 bases, and 18 bases separated the two germline ends. This CDR3 spans 15 amino acids. CDR3 bases: TGTGCCAGCAGCCAACCTCGGGGTTCGGGGGATACGCAGTATTTT. It encodes CASSQPRGSGDTQYF. Supplemented by reference TRBV7-9 and TRBJ2-3, the full variable domain reads DTGVSQNPRHKITKRGQNVTFRCDPISEHNRLYWYRQTLGQGPEFLTYFQNEAQLEKSRLLSDRFSAERPKGSFSTLEIQRTEQGDSAMYLCASSQPRGSGDTQYFGPGTRLTVL.

The V gene is TRBV12-1, the J gene TRBJ1-2. TRBV12-1 is described as a pseudogene. The CDR3 is 15 amino acids. The CDR3 nucleotides are TGTGCCAGCAGCTTTGAAGGGCTCGAGTGCTATGGCTACACCTTC. The encoded protein is CASSFEGLECYGYTF.

V is TRBV5-8 and J is TRBJ2-7; D not resolved. V was shortened by 4 bases and J by 1 base, with 6 bases between the two germline ends. Germline CDR1 SGHTS, CDR2 YDEGEE. This CDR3 contains 12 residues. The CDR3 protein is CASSRISYEQYF. As DNA, the CDR3 is TGTGCCAGCAGCAGGATTTCCTACGAGCAGTACTTC.

The chain joins TRBV30 to TRBJ1-2; 8 bases align to TRBD1. Germline V gene lookup returns CDR1 GTSNPN and CDR2 SVGIG (reference sequence). This CDR3 is built from 13 residues. V shed 3 bases and J 4 bases; nucleotides not matched to a gene: 4. The CDR3 protein is CAWSAGTGYGYTF. The CDR3 region has the DNA TGTGCCTGGAGCGCCGGGACAGGCTATGGCTACACCTTC.

The rearrangement uses TRBV27 and TRBJ2-2; 8 nucleotides match TRBD2. The CDR3 extends over 13 amino acids. Germline V gives CDR1 MNHEY, CDR2 SMNVEV (reference sequence). V trimming: 8 bases; J trimming: 9 bases; junction bases outside the gene matches: 8. CDR3 region: CASGPGLGRELFF. The DNA for the CDR3 is TGTGCCAGCGGACCGGGACTAGGAAGGGAGCTGTTTTTT.

The V and J genes are TRBV9 and TRBJ1-1; the match to TRBD1 covers 8 bases. Germline CDR1 reads SGDLS; CDR2 reads YYNGEE. The CDR3 contains 17 residues. V dropped 0 bases and J dropped 3; count of bases not matched to a gene: 10. CDR3: CASSVAPRTGKYTEAFF. In nucleotides, the CDR3 is TGTGCCAGCAGCGTAGCCCCCCGGACAGGGAAATACACTGAAGCTTTCTTT.